One T cell receptor (beta chain) is described in this entry. As yet, its antigen is unknown. The sample is drawn from a study of cytomegalovirus exposure and HLA in healthy donors. Study results and caveats: Presence/absence analyses rested on an assumption that sequencing depth was roughly uniform across donors. The classifier was said to identify cytomegalovirus status with high specificity and sensitivity. In a later analysis, most CMV-associated TCR beta chains appeared HLA-restricted.

The PCR had 60 Vbeta and 13 Jbeta primers. As processed by the authors: There were tens of millions of unique TCR beta chains by a later count, and around 10 million of them were shared. Generated by immunoSEQ multiplex PCR, the TCRdb table keeps only in-frame clones and is missing some. Clonal size and the V and J genes are those of that table, whereas D and trimming came from the DNA. The sample holds 180,000 or so clones; about 9% are singletons and the top ten take 1% to 1.5%. The receptor's source is a woman under 40 in good health and CMV-seropositive. Input material: PBMCs.

The CDR3 DNA sequence: TGTGCCAGTCCACTACAGGGCGCGGAAACTGAAGCTTTCTTT. It yields the protein CASPLQGAETEAFF. The genes are TRBV2 and TRBJ1-1; tentative D call: TRBD1 (6 bases). Germline lookup yields CDR1 SNHLY and CDR2 FYNNEI. This CDR3 contains 14 residues. Trimming cost V 9 bases and J 5 bases, with 19 bases left between them. Variable domain in full (rest from reference TRBV2 and TRBJ1-1): EPEVTQTPSHQVTQMGQEVILRCVPISNHLYFYWYRQILGQKVEFLVSFYNNEISEKSEIFDDQFSVERPDGSNFTLKIRSTKLEDSAMYFCASPLQGAETEAFFGQGTRLTVV.